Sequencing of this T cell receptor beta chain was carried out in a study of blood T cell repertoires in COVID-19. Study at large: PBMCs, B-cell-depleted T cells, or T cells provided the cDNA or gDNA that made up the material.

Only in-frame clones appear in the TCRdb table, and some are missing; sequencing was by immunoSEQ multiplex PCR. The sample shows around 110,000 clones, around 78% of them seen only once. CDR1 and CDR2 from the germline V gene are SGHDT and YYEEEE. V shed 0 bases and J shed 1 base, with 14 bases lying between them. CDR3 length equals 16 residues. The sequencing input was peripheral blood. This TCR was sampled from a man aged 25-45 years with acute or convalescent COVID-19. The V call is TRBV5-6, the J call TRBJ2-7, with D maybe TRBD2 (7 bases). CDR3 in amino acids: CASSLAGAGTSYEQYF. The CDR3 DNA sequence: TGTGCCAGCAGCTTGGCCGGAGCGGGGACATCCTACGAGCAGTACTTC.